Sequencing of this T cell receptor beta chain was carried out in a study of blood T cell repertoires in COVID-19. For the study at large: Whether acute or convalescent, the COVID-19 samples came from the United States, Italy and Spain. T cells, B-cell-depleted T cells, or PBMCs supplied cDNA or gDNA.

Per the authors' pipeline: Amplified reference gene primers provided the basis for estimating nucleated cell counts. Sequenced by immunoSEQ multiplex PCR; TCRdb stores in-frame clones only, minus some. V, J and clone size were drawn from that table, and D and trimming were deduced from the DNA. The sample includes 150,000 to 200,000 clones, 80% to 90% of them seen just once. The CDR3 is 13 residues long. V gave up 6 bases and J gave up 4 bases, with 10 bases separating them. CDR1 and CDR2 (germline): MNHEY, SMNVEV (reference sequence). The J gene is TRBJ1-3, the V gene TRBV27; unclear D gene. The sequencing sample was made of peripheral blood. This clonotype was obtained from a human donor in a cohort sampled during active COVID-19. CDR3: CASSLRGGNTIYF. The CDR3 DNA reads as TGTGCCAGCAGCCTCCGGGGAGGAAACACCATATATTTT.